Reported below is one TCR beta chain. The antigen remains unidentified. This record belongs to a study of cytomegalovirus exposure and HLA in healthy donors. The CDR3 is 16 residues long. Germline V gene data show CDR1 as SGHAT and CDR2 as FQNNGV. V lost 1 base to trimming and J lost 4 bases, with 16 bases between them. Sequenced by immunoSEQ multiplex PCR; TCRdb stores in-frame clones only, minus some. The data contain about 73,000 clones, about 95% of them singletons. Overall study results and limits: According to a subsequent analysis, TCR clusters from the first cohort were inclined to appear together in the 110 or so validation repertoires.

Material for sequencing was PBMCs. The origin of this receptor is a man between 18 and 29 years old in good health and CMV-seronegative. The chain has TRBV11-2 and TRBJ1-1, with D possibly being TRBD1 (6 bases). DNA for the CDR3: TGTGCCAGCAGCTTAGGGCAGGGGACATCGGGCACTGAAGCTTTCTTT. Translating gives CASSLGQGTSGTEAFF.